The clone carrying this T cell receptor (beta chain) was seen repeatedly, ten times or more. Its antigen remains unidentified. Unique molecular identifiers were present in the TCR beta cDNA libraries. TCRdb passed the PCR reads through MiXCR, listing each CDR3 protein once. The repertoire has around 250,000 distinct CDR3 sequences, less than 40% of them found once; the top ten carry around 4.7%. This entry belongs to a study of post-analysis software for immune sequencing data. Study background: Courses of disease covered relapsing-remitting, secondary progressive and progressive-relapsing multiple sclerosis. Study-wide findings and caveats: TRBV segments more frequent in patients than in controls numbered roughly 5 and included TRBV5-6, TRBV5-1 and TRBV20-1.

The CDR3 is 14 amino acids. CDR1 and CDR2 from the germline V gene are SGHKS and YYEKEE (reference sequence). Trimming pared 2 bases from V and 4 bases from J, leaving 11 bases between. J is TRBJ2-3 and V is TRBV5-5, with D maybe TRBD1 (5 bases). This receptor was taken from a girl aged 5-17 years with multiple sclerosis. The specimen was blood. The CDR3 reads CASSFGARADTQYF. In DNA form, the CDR3 reads TGTGCCAGCAGCTTTGGGGCCCGCGCAGATACGCAGTATTTT.